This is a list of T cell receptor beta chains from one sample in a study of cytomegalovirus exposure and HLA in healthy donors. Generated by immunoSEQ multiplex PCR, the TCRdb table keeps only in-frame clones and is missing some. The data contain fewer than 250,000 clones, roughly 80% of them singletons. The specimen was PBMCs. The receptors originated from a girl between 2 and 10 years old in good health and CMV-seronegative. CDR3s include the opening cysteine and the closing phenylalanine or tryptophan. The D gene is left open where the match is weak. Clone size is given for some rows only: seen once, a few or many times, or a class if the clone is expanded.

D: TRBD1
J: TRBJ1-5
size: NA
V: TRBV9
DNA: TGTGCCAGCAGCGTAGCGCGGAGGAGGCAGGGGGCAGGTGGCAATCAGCCCCAGCATTTT
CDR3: CASSVARRRQGAGGNQPQHF

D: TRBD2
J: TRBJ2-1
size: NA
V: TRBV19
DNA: TGTGCCAGTAGTTCGGCGGGGGGGCCCTATGAGCAGTTCTTC
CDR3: CASSSAGGPYEQFF

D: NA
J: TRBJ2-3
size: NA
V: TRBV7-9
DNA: TGTGCCAGCAGCCGAGACTTGGCCCTCACAGATACGCAGTATTTT
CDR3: CASSRDLALTDTQYF

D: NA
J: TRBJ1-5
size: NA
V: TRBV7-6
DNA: TGTGCCAGCAGCTTAAAAGAGGGTGGGCCCCAGCATTTT
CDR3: CASSLKEGGPQHF

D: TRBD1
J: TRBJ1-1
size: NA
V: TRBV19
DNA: TGTGCCAGTAGTATAGGAGGGTCGCAGGGGGCGACTGAAGCTTTCTTT
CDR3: CASSIGGSQGATEAFF

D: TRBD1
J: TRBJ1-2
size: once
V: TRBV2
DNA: TGTGCCAGCAGTGTATCCGGGACAGGGGAAGAGAACTATGGCTACACCTTC
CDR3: CASSVSGTGEENYGYTF

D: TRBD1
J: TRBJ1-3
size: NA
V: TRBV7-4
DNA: TGTGCCAGCAGCCGGGACAGGGTCCGGGTGGCTGGAAACACCATATATTTT
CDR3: CASSRDRVRVAGNTIYF

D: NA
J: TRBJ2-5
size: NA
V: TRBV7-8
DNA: TGTGCCAGCAGCTTAGGAATTGGCTTGGAGACCCAGTACTTC
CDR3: CASSLGIGLETQYF

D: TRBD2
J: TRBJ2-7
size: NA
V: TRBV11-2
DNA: TGTGCCAGCAGCTTGGGACTAGCGGAGGTCTACGAGCAGTACTTC
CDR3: CASSLGLAEVYEQYF

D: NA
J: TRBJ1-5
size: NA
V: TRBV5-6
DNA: TGTGCCAGCAGCTTGGGGGCAGTCAATCAGCCCCAGCATTTT
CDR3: CASSLGAVNQPQHF

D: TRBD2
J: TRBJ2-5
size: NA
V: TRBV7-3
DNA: TGTGCCAGCAGCCCAGGGACTAGAGGGGCTTTAGAGACCCAGTACTTC
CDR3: CASSPGTRGALETQYF

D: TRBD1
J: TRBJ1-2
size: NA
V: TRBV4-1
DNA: TGCGCCAGCAGCCAAGCCCCGCAGGGGGCTAACTATGGCTACACCTTC
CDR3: CASSQAPQGANYGYTF

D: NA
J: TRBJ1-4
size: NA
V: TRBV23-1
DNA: TGCGCCAGCAGTACAGACGGGGGGGTTGAAGAAAAACTGTTTTTT
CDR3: CASSTDGGVEEKLFF

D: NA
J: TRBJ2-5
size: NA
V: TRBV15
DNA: TGTGCCACCAGCAGAGGGCGGACAGGAGGGGAAGAGACCCAGTACTTC
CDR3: CATSRGRTGGEETQYF

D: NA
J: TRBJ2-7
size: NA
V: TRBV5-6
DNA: TGTGCCAGCAGCAAGCAGGACTACGAGCAGTACTTC
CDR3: CASSKQDYEQYF

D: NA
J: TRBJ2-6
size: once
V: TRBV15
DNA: TGTGCCACCAGCAGAGGCGTCTCTGGGGCCAACGTCCTGACTTTC
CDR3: CATSRGVSGANVLTF

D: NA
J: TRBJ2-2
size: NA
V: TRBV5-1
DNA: TGCGCCAGCAGCTTGAAGCCCGCCGGGGAGCTGTTTTTT
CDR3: CASSLKPAGELFF

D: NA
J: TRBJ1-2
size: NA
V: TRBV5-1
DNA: TGCGCCAGCAGCTTTAACCCAGGGATTTCGGGTGGCTACACCTTC
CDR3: CASSFNPGISGGYTF

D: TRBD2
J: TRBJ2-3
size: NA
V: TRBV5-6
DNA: TGTGCCAGCAGCTTGGAGCGGGAGAACACAGATACGCAGTATTTT
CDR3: CASSLERENTDTQYF

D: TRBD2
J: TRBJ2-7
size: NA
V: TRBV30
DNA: TGTGCCTGGAGGGTCCCCGTTATAGCGGGAGGGGGTGAGCAGTACTTC
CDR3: CAWRVPVIAGGGEQYF

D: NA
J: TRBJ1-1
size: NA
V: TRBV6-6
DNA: TGTGCCAGCAGTCCTTCGGTTGAAGCTTTCTTT
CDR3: CASSPSVEAFF

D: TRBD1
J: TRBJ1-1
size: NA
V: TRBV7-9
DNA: TGTGCCAGCAGCCGGACTTCCGGGACAGGGGCTGAAGCTTTCTTT
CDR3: CASSRTSGTGAEAFF

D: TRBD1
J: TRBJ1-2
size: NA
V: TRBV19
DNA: TGTGCCAGTAGTACCAGGGGGCCCGCGTGGCGCTACACCTTC
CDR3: CASSTRGPAWRYTF